This T cell receptor beta chain stems from a study of tumor-infiltrating lymphocytes in primary liver carcinoma. Background on the study: Tumors were staged T1-T3 N0M0 and measured about 4 to 11 cm across. Sequenced samples came back with roughly 3.5 to 7.5 million productive TCRbeta reads, and the counts looked alike across tissue types.

Overall study results and limits: Only about 7.5-24% of top clones appeared in all five tumor regions.

Bulk tissue was left unsorted, and RNA and DNA were co-extracted from about 20-30 mg of it. Separate regions, five per tumor, were sampled. Total RNA amounting to roughly 0.5 ug was the source from which TCR beta cDNA was made with a constant-region primer. Amplification in three nested multiplex PCR rounds with slightly modified ARM-PCR gave rise to TCR beta libraries. With TRBV1-TRBV30 forward primers and a C-beta reverse primer, the first two PCR rounds were run for around 10 cycles each. Via MiXCR, TCRdb re-called the multiplex PCR reads, giving one row per CDR3 protein. Of about 54,000 distinct CDR3 sequences listed, around three quarters are singletons. The germline CDR1 and CDR2 sequences are SGHAT and FQNNGV. The CDR3 is made up of 13 amino acids. Worth noting for this clonotype: Its target is unknown. An end of the junction does not agree with germline; a read error may underlie this.

This TCR came from a man aged 40-49 years with primary liver carcinoma and hepatitis B virus infection. The chain recombines TRBV11-2 with TRBJ2-1; no definite D call. Source material: liver tumor tissue from sampling region 2. Subset described: tumor region T2, inferior pole. The DNA of the CDR3 is TGTGCCAACAGCTTAAATGATGCCTTTGGGCAGTTCTTC. As protein: CANSLNDAFGQFF.